One sample yielded the 27 T cell receptor beta chains listed below, sequenced in a study of cytomegalovirus exposure and HLA in healthy donors. PCR primers comprised 60 Vbeta and 13 Jbeta primers. Method: immunoSEQ multiplex PCR; TCRdb's copy keeps in-frame clones and lacks some. Of 150,000 to 200,000 clones in the sample, over 70% were seen once. Sequencing input: PBMCs. These receptors all stem from a female donor in good health and CMV-seronegative.

The chain uses TRBV11-3 and TRBJ2-3, with TRBD2 matching over 15 bases. Germline CDR1 is SGHNT and CDR2 is YENEEA. The ends lost 4 bases at V and 0 bases at J; junction bases unmatched: 5. CDR3 length equals 18 residues. The CDR3 loop reads CASSSRTSGGESTDTQYF. CDR3 nucleotide sequence: TGTGCCAGCAGCTCAAGGACTAGCGGGGGGGAAAGCACAGATACGCAGTATTTT.

The J gene is TRBJ1-2, the V gene TRBV6-1; no firm D call. The V and J ends lost 8 bases and 3 bases respectively, with 10 bases between them. Germline lookup yields CDR1 MNHNS and CDR2 SASEGT. This CDR3 comprises 12 residues. CDR3 residues: CASSLGDYGYTF. CDR3 DNA sequence: TGTGCCAGCTCCCTCGGTGACTATGGCTACACCTTC.

The chain recombines TRBV7-9 with TRBJ1-5, with D unclear. Germline values: CDR1 SEHNR, CDR2 FQNEAQ (reference sequence). V lost 5 bases, J lost 0 bases, and 11 bases lay in between. The CDR3 is 15 residues long. CDR3 in amino acids: CASSPPGDSNQPQHF. In DNA form, the CDR3 reads TGTGCCAGCAGCCCCCCCGGGGATAGCAATCAGCCCCAGCATTTT.

The V call is TRBV5-6, the J call TRBJ1-3; the match to TRBD1 covers 8 bases. The CDR3 contains 15 residues. V was clipped by 4 bases and J by 3 bases; unmatched bases: 6. Germline V gene data show CDR1 as SGHDT and CDR2 as YYEEEE. For the CDR3, the DNA is TGTGCCAGCAGCACTACGGACAGGGATGGAAACACCATATATTTT. Translation gives CASSTTDRDGNTIYF.

This clone was seen more than once but under ten times. The chain employs TRBV18 and TRBJ2-2; D is possibly TRBD2 (7 bases). V lost 3 bases to trimming and J lost 4 bases, with 15 bases between them. Germline V lookup: CDR1 KGHSH, CDR2 LQKENI. This CDR3 has 16 amino acids. The DNA for the CDR3 is TGTGCCAGCTCACCTGCCGGGGGGCCTGGCACCGGGGAGCTGTTTTTT. Translation gives CASSPAGGPGTGELFF.

CDR3 loop: CATSRDSSGNTIYF. In DNA, the CDR3 is TGTGCCACCAGCAGAGACAGCTCTGGAAACACCATATATTTT. The chain links TRBV15 to TRBJ1-3; D gene ambiguous. The germline V gene encodes CDR1 LNHNV and CDR2 YYDKDF (reference sequence). This CDR3 is 14 amino acids long. Trimming pared 0 bases from V and 0 bases from J, leaving 3 bases between. Combining the CDR3 with reference TRBV15 and TRBJ1-3 gives the whole variable domain DAMVIQNPRYQVTQFGKPVTLSCSQTLNHNVMYWYQQKSSQAPKLLFHYYDKDFNNEADTPDNFQSRRPNTSFCFLDIRSPGLGDTAMYLCATSRDSSGNTIYFGEGSWLTVV.

This chain connects TRBV28 to TRBJ2-7; 14 bases are shared with TRBD2. The germline V gene encodes CDR1 MDHEN and CDR2 SYDVKM. This CDR3 region has 18 residues. V was clipped by 4 bases and J by 0 bases; unmatched bases: 8. The CDR3 nucleotides are TGTGCCAGCAGTTCCGCGGGACTAGCGGGGGATAGCTCCTACGAGCAGTACTTC. Its translation is CASSSAGLAGDSSYEQYF.

This chain uses TRBV7-9 with TRBJ2-1; D is possibly TRBD1 (6 bases). The CDR3 is 15 residues long. Deletions cut 5 bases from V and 7 bases from J, with 18 bases between. Germline-derived CDR1 and CDR2 are SEHNR and FQNEAQ (reference sequence). This CDR3 reads CASSLLGAPRNEQFF. Here the CDR3 DNA reads TGTGCCAGCAGCCTCCTGGGGGCCCCTAGAAATGAGCAGTTCTTC. Full variable domain (missing parts from reference TRBV7-9 and TRBJ2-1): DTGVSQNPRHKITKRGQNVTFRCDPISEHNRLYWYRQTLGQGPEFLTYFQNEAQLEKSRLLSDRFSAERPKGSFSTLEIQRTEQGDSAMYLCASSLLGAPRNEQFFGPGTRLTVL.

As to this clone: The limits of the CDR3 on the DNA are not certain, so only TCRdb's listed CDR3 is given. The chain uses TRBV12-5 and TRBJ2-3; TRBD2 is taken as the D call from the table, unchecked against the DNA. CDR1 is LGHNT, CDR2 FRNRAP, per germline. The CDR3 has 18 amino acids, counting both end residues. CDR3 loop: CASGLGTGLSGETDTQYF.

The chain uses TRBV5-1 and TRBJ1-6; 8 nucleotides align to TRBD1. Trimming at V came to 4 bases and at J to 10 bases, leaving 13 bases not matched to a gene. Germline V gene data show CDR1 as SGHRS and CDR2 as YFSETQ. CDR3 length equals 16 residues. The CDR3 DNA reads TGCGCCAGCAGCGCCTCCCAGGGGGCGAGGGGATCACCCCTCCACTTT. Translated: CASSASQGARGSPLHF.

This chain links TRBV10-2 with TRBJ1-5; 7 bases line up with TRBD1. Trimming at V came to 10 bases and at J to 1 base, leaving 19 bases not matched to a gene. The CDR3 runs to 18 residues. CDR1 is WSHSY and CDR2 is SAAADI in the germline V gene. The CDR3 region has the DNA TGCGCCATCCCACTCCCCGACAGGGAACCCTGGAGCAATCAGCCCCAGCATTTT. This sequence encodes CAIPLPDREPWSNQPQHF.

This chain uses TRBV15 with TRBJ1-1; 11 bases map to TRBD1. Germline lookup yields CDR1 LNHNV and CDR2 YYDKDF (reference sequence). The V segment lost 0 bases and the J segment 5 bases; nucleotides outside the gene matches: 8. The CDR3 is 17 residues long. CDR3 protein: CATSRDGQGAWSTEAFF. The CDR3, as DNA: TGTGCCACCAGCAGAGATGGACAGGGGGCATGGAGTACTGAAGCTTTCTTT.

The rearrangement uses TRBV19 and TRBJ1-5, with 9 bases lining up with TRBD1. The CDR3 runs 17 residues. V was pared by 4 bases and J by 0 bases, with 7 bases of the junction left unmatched. Germline V gene sequence: CDR1 LNHDA, CDR2 SQIVND (reference sequence). The chain's CDR3 is CASSRGQGLYSNQPQHF. Written as DNA, the CDR3 is TGTGCCAGTAGTAGGGGACAGGGACTTTATAGCAATCAGCCCCAGCATTTT.

CDR3 sequence reads: CASSASGGAYNEQFF. Here the CDR3 DNA reads TGTGCCAGCAGCGCTAGCGGGGGGGCCTACAATGAGCAGTTCTTC. This chain joins TRBV9 and TRBJ2-1; 12 nucleotides align to TRBD2. The germline V gene encodes CDR1 SGDLS and CDR2 YYNGEE. This CDR3 comprises 15 residues. Losses at the gene ends were 3 bases for V and 2 bases for J; bases not matched to a gene: 0.

The CDR3 coding sequence is TGTGCCAGCAGCTTCTCAGGGGGAAGCAATCAGCCCCAGCATTTT. Protein sequence: CASSFSGGSNQPQHF. The chain uses TRBV7-9 and TRBJ1-5; the match to TRBD1 covers 7 bases. The CDR3 contains 15 residues. CDR1 is SEHNR, CDR2 FQNEAQ, per germline (reference sequence). Losses at the gene ends were 3 bases for V and 1 base for J; bases not matched to a gene: 3.

This clone was seen a handful of times. The genes are TRBV18 and TRBJ1-2; TRBD1 is a possible D gene (5 bases). V gave up 3 bases and J gave up 6 bases, with 8 bases separating them. The CDR3 sequence is 12 residues long. Germline lookup yields CDR1 KGHSH and CDR2 LQKENI. The CDR3 nucleotides are TGTGCCAGCTCACCCGACAGCAATGGCTACACCTTC. Its protein product is CASSPDSNGYTF.

V gene TRBV10-3 combines with J gene TRBJ2-5, with 11 bases lining up with TRBD2. The CDR3 consists of 14 residues. Germline CDR1 is ENHRY and CDR2 is SYGVKD. V lost 4 bases, J lost 4 bases, and 2 bases stayed unmatched. Here the CDR3 DNA reads TGTGCCATCAGTGGGACTAGCGGGTCAGAGACCCAGTACTTC. This translates into CAISGTSGSETQYF.

This clone was detected once. The rearrangement joins TRBV4-3 to TRBJ2-7; D unresolved. CDR1 and CDR2 from the germline V gene are LGHNA and YSLEER. The CDR3 runs 15 residues. V dropped 4 bases and J dropped 5 bases, with 18 bases sitting between them. Here the CDR3 reads CASSPYPLSGHEQYF. The CDR3 DNA follows: TGCGCCAGCAGCCCCTATCCCCTATCGGGTCACGAGCAGTACTTC.

DNA for the CDR3: TGTGCCAGCAGTCCCGGGGAGGCTGGGGCCAACGTCCTGACTTTC. Protein sequence: CASSPGEAGANVLTF. The rearrangement joins TRBV6-5 to TRBJ2-6; D possibly corresponds to TRBD2 (6 bases). From germline, CDR1 is MNHEY and CDR2 SVGAGI. The CDR3 loop spans 15 amino acids. The ends were cut back, 5 bases at V and 2 bases at J, with 10 bases in the middle.

This chain joins TRBV7-6 and TRBJ2-6, with 8 bases aligning to TRBD1. V gave up 7 bases and J gave up 0 bases; unmatched junction bases: 11. CDR3 size: 18 residues. Germline V lookup: CDR1 SGHVS, CDR2 FNYEAQ. In DNA, the CDR3 is TGTGCCAGCAAAAAAGGGACAGGAAAGAGCTCTGGGGCCAACGTCCTGACTTTC. Translation: CASKKGTGKSSGANVLTF.

J is TRBJ1-1 and V is TRBV7-2; maybe TRBD1 (6 bases). The ends were cut back, 5 bases at V and 6 bases at J, with 13 bases in the middle. The CDR3 is 13 amino acids. Per germline, CDR1 SGHTA and CDR2 FQGNSA. The CDR3 DNA follows: TGTGCCAGCAGCCTTGGGGGGGCGGCTGAAGCTTTCTTT. Protein product: CASSLGGAAEAFF.

The gene calls are TRBV11-2 and TRBJ1-1; D is ambiguous. Germline values: CDR1 SGHAT, CDR2 FQNNGV. V dropped 3 bases and J dropped 2 bases, with 7 bases sitting between them. The CDR3 is 13 residues long. The CDR3 is CASSLSTNTEAFF. CDR3 coding DNA: TGTGCCAGCAGCTTGTCCACAAACACTGAAGCTTTCTTT.

This clone was counted between two and nine times. The chain links TRBV7-2 to TRBJ2-1; the D gene is possibly TRBD1 (6 bases). The V gene's germline CDR1 is SGHTA and CDR2 FQGNSA. The CDR3 length is 14 residues. Trimming pared 5 bases from V and 4 bases from J, leaving 12 bases between. The CDR3 region has the DNA TGTGCCAGCAGCCACCGGGACAAATACAATGAGCAGTTCTTC. Protein sequence: CASSHRDKYNEQFF.

The V gene is TRBV10-3, the J gene TRBJ1-5, with a tentative D call TRBD1 (5 bases). The germline CDR1 and CDR2 sequences are ENHRY and SYGVKD. Trimming removed 2 bases from V and 6 bases from J, with 11 bases in between. The CDR3 sequence is 14 residues long. CDR3 nucleotides: TGTGCCATCAGTGAGCAGGCAGGGCTTCAGCCCCAGCATTTT. Its protein is CAISEQAGLQPQHF.

This chain joins TRBV21-1 and TRBJ1-1; TRBD1 reflects the table's D call only, with no check against the DNA. TRBV21-1 is annotated as a pseudogene. CDR3 length equals 15 residues. DNA of the CDR3: TGTGCCAGCAGCAAAGGGCAGGGCCGGAGCACTGAAGCTTTCTTT. This sequence encodes CASSKGQGRSTEAFF.

The J gene is TRBJ2-7, the V gene TRBV19, with D possibly matching TRBD2 (6 bases). CDR3 size: 14 residues. Per germline, CDR1 LNHDA and CDR2 SQIVND (reference sequence). Trimming took 0 bases from V and 5 from J, leaving 11 bases between them. The CDR3 bases are TGTGCCAGTAGTATAGATCAGGAGGGAGACGAGCAGTACTTC. Translation: CASSIDQEGDEQYF.

This clone was picked up one time. The rearrangement uses TRBV6-5 and TRBJ2-5; 9 nucleotides align to TRBD2. CDR3 size: 16 residues. Losses at the gene ends were 4 bases for V and 0 bases for J; bases not matched to a gene: 6. Germline CDR1 reads MNHEY; CDR2 reads SVGAGI. DNA of the CDR3: TGTGCCAGCAGTTCCATAGCGGGGGAGCACCAAGAGACCCAGTACTTC. Protein sequence: CASSSIAGEHQETQYF.